The 14 T cell receptor beta chains listed next were all sequenced from one sample in a study of blood T cell repertoires in COVID-19. Sequencing was performed with immunoSEQ multiplex PCR; in TCRdb, only in-frame clones are kept and a portion is missing. The sample lists more than 80,000 clones; around nine tenths were seen once. The sample consisted of peripheral blood. These receptors were taken from a man aged 35-49 years with acute or convalescent COVID-19.

This clone is classed as medium-sized. The chain joins TRBV6-6 to TRBJ1-3; 7 bases agree with TRBD1. J gave up 0 bases and V 5 bases, and 4 bases lay outside the gene matches. Germline CDR1 is MNHNY and CDR2 is SVGAGI (reference sequence). The CDR3 spans 15 residues. The CDR3 region is CASSPAGGSGNTIYF. The CDR3 DNA follows: TGTGCCAGCAGTCCCGCAGGGGGCTCTGGAAACACCATATATTTT.

The sample holds one count of this clone. CDR3 loop: CASSLGRYEQYF. CDR3 DNA: TGTGCCAGCAGCTTAGGCAGGTACGAGCAGTACTTC. The rearrangement links TRBV7-2 to TRBJ2-7; no definite D call. The V and J ends lost 1 base and 4 bases respectively, with 5 bases between them. Looked up from germline, CDR1 is SGHTA and CDR2 is FQGNSA. The CDR3 runs 12 residues.

This CDR3 is CASSLQQGRYEQYF. CDR3 bases: TGTGCCAGCAGCTTACAACAGGGGCGGTACGAGCAGTACTTC. The genes are TRBV7-2 and TRBJ2-7; 7 nucleotides agree with TRBD1. In germline, CDR1 is SGHTA, CDR2 FQGNSA. V shed 2 bases and J 4 bases; nucleotides not matched to a gene: 5. This CDR3 spans 14 amino acids.

The rearrangement links TRBV19 to TRBJ1-3; possible D gene TRBD1, 6 bases. Germline V gene sequence: CDR1 LNHDA, CDR2 SQIVND (reference sequence). The CDR3 length is 14 residues. The V gene lost 4 bases and the J gene lost 2 bases, with 9 bases spanning the gap. CDR3 nucleotide sequence: TGTGCCAGTAGTAAATCAGGGGCTGGAAACACCATATATTTT. Amino acids: CASSKSGAGNTIYF.

This chain joins TRBV6-5 and TRBJ2-7; 7 nucleotides line up with TRBD2. There are 15 residues in the CDR3. With V trimmed by 6 bases and J by 5 bases, 13 bases remained unmatched. The germline V gene has CDR1 MNHEY and CDR2 SVGAGI. The CDR3 sequence: CASSSSGTILDEQYF. Written as DNA, the CDR3 is TGTGCCAGCAGCTCCTCCGGGACTATTCTGGACGAGCAGTACTTC.

V is TRBV6-5 and J is TRBJ2-7; TRBD1 matches 7 bases. The CDR3 is 12 amino acids. The V segment lost 6 bases and the J segment 2 bases; nucleotides outside the gene matches: 1. CDR1 and CDR2 (germline): MNHEY, SVGAGI. The CDR3 protein is CASRQGPYEQYF. In DNA, the CDR3 is TGTGCCAGCAGACAGGGGCCCTACGAGCAGTACTTC.

The CDR3 is CSASQGSPYGYTF. In nucleotides, the CDR3 is TGCAGTGCTAGTCAGGGAAGCCCCTATGGCTACACCTTC. The J gene is TRBJ1-2, the V gene TRBV20-1; the D gene is possibly TRBD1 (5 bases). The CDR3 loop spans 13 amino acids. From germline, CDR1 is DFQATT and CDR2 SNEGSKA (reference sequence). Trimming removed 3 bases at V and 4 bases at J, with 12 bases between.

J is TRBJ2-3 and V is TRBV5-5, with TRBD2 identical over 7 bases. The CDR3 has 15 amino acids. V shed 5 bases and J 1 base; nucleotides not matched to a gene: 7. The V gene's germline CDR1 is SGHKS and CDR2 YYEKEE (reference sequence). CDR3 bases: TGTGCCAGCAGTCGGGGACTACCCGGCACAGATACGCAGTATTTT. It is translated as CASSRGLPGTDTQYF.

V gene TRBV18 combines with J gene TRBJ2-7; 15 bases match TRBD2. CDR3 length: 17 amino acids. Germline assignment: CDR1 KGHSH and CDR2 LQKENI. J lost 5 bases, V lost 3 bases, and 8 bases had no gene match. Here the CDR3 reads CASSPGLAGGLIHEQYF. In DNA form, the CDR3 reads TGTGCCAGCTCACCCGGACTAGCGGGGGGGCTTATCCACGAGCAGTACTTC.

The chain uses TRBV29-1 and TRBJ1-5; perhaps TRBD1 as D (5 bases). The CDR3 has 14 amino acids. V was trimmed by 5 bases and J by 3 bases, leaving 14 bases between them. Per the germline V gene, CDR1 is SQVTM and CDR2 is ANQGSEA. CDR3 sequence: CSVRPQGLNQPQHF. CDR3 DNA sequence: TGCAGCGTTCGACCCCAGGGCCTCAATCAGCCCCAGCATTTT.

The gene calls are TRBV6-5 and TRBJ2-7; 7 bases agree with TRBD2. This CDR3 has 16 residues. Germline CDR1 MNHEY, CDR2 SVGAGI. V lost 3 bases and J lost 7; bases outside the gene matches: 15. CDR3 sequence: CASSYFSWGGGREQYF. CDR3 nucleotide sequence: TGTGCCAGCAGTTATTTCTCCTGGGGGGGAGGTCGAGAGCAGTACTTC.

The chain has TRBV19 and TRBJ2-7; TRBD2 matches at 8 bases. Looked up from germline, CDR1 is LNHDA and CDR2 is SQIVND (reference sequence). Trimming took 1 base from V and 2 from J; bases not matched to a gene: 4. The CDR3 spans 15 residues. The CDR3 is CASSIGGAGAYEQYF. CDR3 nucleotides: TGTGCCAGTAGTATAGGGGGAGCGGGAGCCTACGAGCAGTACTTC.

The rearrangement links TRBV29-1 to TRBJ2-7, with TRBD2 matching over 9 bases. The length of the CDR3 is 15 residues. Germline lookup yields CDR1 SQVTM and CDR2 ANQGSEA. V dropped 2 bases and J dropped 2; count of bases not matched to a gene: 7. CDR3 bases: TGCAGCGTTGAAAGGAGAAAGCGGGGGGCCTACGAGCAGTACTTC. Encoded protein: CSVERRKRGAYEQYF.

J is TRBJ2-1 and V is TRBV5-1; 7 positions agree with TRBD2. Germline V gene sequence: CDR1 SGHRS, CDR2 YFSETQ. The CDR3 sequence is 15 residues long. V shed 4 bases and J 7 bases; nucleotides not matched to a gene: 11. The CDR3 region has the DNA TGCGCCAGCAGCACCCCTAGCGGACCTTCGAATGAGCAGTTCTTC. This encodes CASSTPSGPSNEQFF.